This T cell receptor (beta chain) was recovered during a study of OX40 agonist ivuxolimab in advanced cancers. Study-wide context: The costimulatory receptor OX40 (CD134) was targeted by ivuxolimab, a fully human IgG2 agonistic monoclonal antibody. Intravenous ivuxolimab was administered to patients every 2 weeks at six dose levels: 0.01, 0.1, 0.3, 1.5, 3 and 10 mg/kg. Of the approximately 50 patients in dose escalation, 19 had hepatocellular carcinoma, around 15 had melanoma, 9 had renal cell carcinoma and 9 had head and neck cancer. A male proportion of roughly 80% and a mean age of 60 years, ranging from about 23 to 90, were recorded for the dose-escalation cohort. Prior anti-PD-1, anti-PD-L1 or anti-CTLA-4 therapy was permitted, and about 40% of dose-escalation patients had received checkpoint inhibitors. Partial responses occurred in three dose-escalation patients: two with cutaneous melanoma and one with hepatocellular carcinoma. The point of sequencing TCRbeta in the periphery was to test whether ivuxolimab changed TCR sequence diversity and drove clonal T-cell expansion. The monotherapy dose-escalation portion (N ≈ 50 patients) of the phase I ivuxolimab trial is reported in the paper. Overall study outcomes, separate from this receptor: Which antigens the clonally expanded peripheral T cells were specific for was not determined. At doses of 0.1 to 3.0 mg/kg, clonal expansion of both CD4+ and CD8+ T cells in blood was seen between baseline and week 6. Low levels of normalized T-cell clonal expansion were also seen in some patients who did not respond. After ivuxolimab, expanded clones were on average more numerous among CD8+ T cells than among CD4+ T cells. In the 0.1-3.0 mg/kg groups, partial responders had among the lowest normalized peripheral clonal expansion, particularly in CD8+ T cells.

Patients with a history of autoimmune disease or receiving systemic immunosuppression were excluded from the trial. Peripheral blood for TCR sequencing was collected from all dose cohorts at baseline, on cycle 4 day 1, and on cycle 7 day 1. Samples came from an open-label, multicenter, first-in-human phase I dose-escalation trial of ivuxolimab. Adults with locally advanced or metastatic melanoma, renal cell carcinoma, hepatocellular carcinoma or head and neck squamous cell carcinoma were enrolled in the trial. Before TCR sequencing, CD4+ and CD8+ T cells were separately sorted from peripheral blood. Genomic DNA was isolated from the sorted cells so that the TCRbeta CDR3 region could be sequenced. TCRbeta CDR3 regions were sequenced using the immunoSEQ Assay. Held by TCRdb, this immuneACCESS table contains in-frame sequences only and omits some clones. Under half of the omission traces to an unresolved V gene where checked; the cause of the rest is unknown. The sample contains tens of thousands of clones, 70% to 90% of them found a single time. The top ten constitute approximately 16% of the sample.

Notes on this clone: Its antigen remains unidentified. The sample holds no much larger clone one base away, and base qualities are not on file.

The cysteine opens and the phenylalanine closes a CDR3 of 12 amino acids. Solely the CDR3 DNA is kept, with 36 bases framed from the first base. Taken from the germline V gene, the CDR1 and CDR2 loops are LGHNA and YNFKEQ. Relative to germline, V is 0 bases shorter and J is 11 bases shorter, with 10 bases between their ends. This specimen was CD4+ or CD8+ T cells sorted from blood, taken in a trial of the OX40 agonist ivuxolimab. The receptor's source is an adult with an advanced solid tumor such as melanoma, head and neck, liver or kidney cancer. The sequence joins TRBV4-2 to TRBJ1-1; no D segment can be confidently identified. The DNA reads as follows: TGTGCCAGCAGCCAAGATGCGGCAACGGCTTTCTTT. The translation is CASSQDAATAFF.